This T cell receptor (beta chain) comes out of a study of CD4 T cells in relation to SARS-CoV-2 and coronaviruses. General study findings and limits: Roughly 65% of donors had memory CD4+ clonotypes crossrecognizing SARS-CoV-2 and common cold coronavirus spike.

TCRdb keeps only in-frame clones here, not all; method: immunoSEQ multiplex PCR. The sample holds about 68,000 clones, more than 85% seen once. Germline assignment: CDR1 SGHVS and CDR2 FQNEAQ. The CDR3 extends over 16 amino acids. The V gene lost 5 bases and the J gene lost 0 bases, with 15 bases spanning the gap. The unexposed donors gave CD4+ T cells in about 2011-2019, prior to COVID-19. Concerning this clone: Antigen: not known.

J is TRBJ2-3 and V is TRBV7-8; D is perhaps TRBD1 (5 bases). This TCR came from a human donor in good health. Sequenced sample: naive CD4+ T cells from PBMCs. Subset noted: naive CD4+ T cells isolated by negative enrichment. The DNA of the CDR3 is TGTGCCAGCAGCCGGCAGGGCGCGGCTAGCACAGATACGCAGTATTTT. It specifies CASSRQGAASTDTQYF. Full variable domain (remainder filled in from reference TRBV7-8 and TRBJ2-3): GAGVSQSPRYKVAKRGQDVALRCDPISGHVSLFWYQQALGQGPEFLTYFQNEAQLDKSGLPSDRFFAERPEGSVSTLKIQRTQQEDSAVYLCASSRQGAASTDTQYFGPGTRLTVL.